The present entry profiles one T cell receptor (beta chain) with its context. A fixed DNA input of 300 to 350 ng was used per bulk PBMC sample. The data were produced by immunoSEQ multiplex PCR, yet TCRdb's version contains in-frame clones alone and is incomplete. The sample shows about 10,000 clones, about 88% of them seen only once. This specimen comes from a study of blood T cell dynamics during melanoma immunotherapy. Time point denoted: pre-treatment baseline. Sampling occurred pretreatment (T0) and at week 3 (W3), after cycle one of checkpoint blockade. Apart from a couple of fast progressors, RECIST 1.1 response was judged 12 weeks post-infusion. This CDR3 comprises 17 residues. V lost 3 bases, J lost 2 bases, and 14 bases lay in between. Germline V gene sequence: CDR1 LNHNV, CDR2 YYDKDF (reference sequence).

Sequencing was performed on blood, taken from a patient treated with checkpoint blockade. The chain joins TRBV15 to TRBJ2-6, with D unresolved. The clonotype was recovered from a human donor with melanoma. The CDR3 reads CATSSFGWGAGANVLTF. The DNA of the CDR3 is TGTGCCACCAGCAGCTTCGGTTGGGGTGCTGGGGCCAACGTCCTGACTTTC. The full variable domain, in which reference TRBV15 and TRBJ2-6 provide the parts outside the CDR3, is DAMVIQNPRYQVTQFGKPVTLSCSQTLNHNVMYWYQQKSSQAPKLLFHYYDKDFNNEADTPDNFQSRRPNTSFCFLDIRSPGLGDTAMYLCATSSFGWGAGANVLTFGAGSRLTVL.